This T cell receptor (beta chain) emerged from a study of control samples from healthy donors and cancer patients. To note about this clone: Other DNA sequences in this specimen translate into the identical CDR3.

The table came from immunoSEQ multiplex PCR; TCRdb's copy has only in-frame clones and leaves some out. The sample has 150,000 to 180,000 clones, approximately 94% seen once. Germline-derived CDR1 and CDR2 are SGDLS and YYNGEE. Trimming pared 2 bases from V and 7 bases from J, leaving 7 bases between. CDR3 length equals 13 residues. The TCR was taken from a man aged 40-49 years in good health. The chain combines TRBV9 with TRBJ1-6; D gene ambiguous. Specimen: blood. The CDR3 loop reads CASSVTGNSPLHF. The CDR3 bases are TGTGCCAGCAGCGTGACGGGGAATTCACCCCTCCACTTT.